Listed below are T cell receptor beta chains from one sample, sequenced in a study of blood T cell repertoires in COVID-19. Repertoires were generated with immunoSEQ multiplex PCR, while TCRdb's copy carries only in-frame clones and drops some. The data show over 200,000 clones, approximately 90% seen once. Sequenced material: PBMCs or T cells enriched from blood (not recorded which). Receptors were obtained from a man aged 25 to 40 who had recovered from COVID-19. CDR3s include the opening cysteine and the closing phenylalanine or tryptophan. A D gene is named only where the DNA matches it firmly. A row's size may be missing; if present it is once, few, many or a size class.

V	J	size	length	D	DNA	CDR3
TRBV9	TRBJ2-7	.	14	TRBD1	TGTGCCAGCAGCGTTGCGGGACAGGGCAACGAGCAGTACTTC	CASSVAGQGNEQYF
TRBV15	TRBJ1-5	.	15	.	TGTGCCACCAGCAGAATTCGGACACCGAGTCAGCCCCAGCATTTT	CATSRIRTPSQPQHF
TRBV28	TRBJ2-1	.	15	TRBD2	TGTGCCAGCAGCGAGCGGGGCGCGAGGTACAATGAGCAGTTCTTC	CASSERGARYNEQFF
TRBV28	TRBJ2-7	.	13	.	TGTGCCAGCAGTTTCAGGGGAAGGTACGAGCAGTACTTC	CASSFRGRYEQYF
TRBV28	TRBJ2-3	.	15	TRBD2	TGTGCCAGCACACTTAGCGGGAAGGGCACAGATACGCAGTATTTT	CASTLSGKGTDTQYF
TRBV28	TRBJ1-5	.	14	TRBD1	TGTGCCAGCAGCGGGCAGGACAGGGTACAGCCCCAGCATTTT	CASSGQDRVQPQHF
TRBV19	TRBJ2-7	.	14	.	TGTGCCAGTAGTCCCCTAACAGGGATGGTCGAGCAGTACTTC	CASSPLTGMVEQYF
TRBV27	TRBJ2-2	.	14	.	TGTGCCAGCAGTTTTTTACAGAACACCGGGGAGCTGTTTTTT	CASSFLQNTGELFF
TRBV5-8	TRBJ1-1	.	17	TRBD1	TGTGCCAGCAGATATGACAGGGGGTTCGGGTTTGTCACTGAAGCTTTCTTT	CASRYDRGFGFVTEAFF
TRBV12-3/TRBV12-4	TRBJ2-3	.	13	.	TGTGCCAGCAGCCCTACAGGGCCAGATACGCAGTATTTT	CASSPTGPDTQYF
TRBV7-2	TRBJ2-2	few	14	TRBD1	TGTGCCAGCAGCGGGACAGGGGGTGTCCGGGAGCTGTTTTTT	CASSGTGGVRELFF
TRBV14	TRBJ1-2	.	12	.	TGTGCCAGCAGCCCTTCTCGGGGAGGCTACACCTTC	CASSPSRGGYTF
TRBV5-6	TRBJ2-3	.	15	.	TGTGCCAGCAGCTTGGACCGGGGGGCCACAGATACGCAGTATTTT	CASSLDRGATDTQYF
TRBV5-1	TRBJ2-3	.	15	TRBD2	TGCGCCAGCAGCTTGTTAGCGGGAGGCACAGATACGCAGTATTTT	CASSLLAGGTDTQYF
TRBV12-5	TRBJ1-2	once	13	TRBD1	TGTGCTAGTGGTCCCGACAGGGGGTATGGCTACACCTTC	CASGPDRGYGYTF
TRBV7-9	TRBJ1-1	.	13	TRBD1	TGTGCCAGCAGCTTATCAGGGGGCACTGAAGCTTTCTTT	CASSLSGGTEAFF
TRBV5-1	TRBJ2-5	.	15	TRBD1	TGCGCCAGCAGCCGACAGGGGGAGGACCAAGAGACCCAGTACTTC	CASSRQGEDQETQYF
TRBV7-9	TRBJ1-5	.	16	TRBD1	TGTGCCAGCAGCTTAGGTTTCGGCAGGGGGAATCAGCCCCAGCATTTT	CASSLGFGRGNQPQHF
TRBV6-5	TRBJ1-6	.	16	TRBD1	TGTGCCAGCAGTTACGTACTGGCAGGGGGCAATTCACCCCTCCACTTT	CASSYVLAGGNSPLHF
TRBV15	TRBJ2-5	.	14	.	TGTGCCACCAGCAGAGGGGGGCGAAGGGAGACCCAGTACTTC	CATSRGGRRETQYF
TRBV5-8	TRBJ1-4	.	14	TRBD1	TGTGCCAGCAGACGGGACAGGGGGCTTGAAAAACTGTTTTTT	CASRRDRGLEKLFF
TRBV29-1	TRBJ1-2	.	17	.	TGCAGCGTTGACCGAGGGTTGGCCTTTATCATGATATATGGCTACACCTTC	CSVDRGLAFIMIYGYTF
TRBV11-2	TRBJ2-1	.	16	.	TGTGCCAGCAGCTTAGATTGGCTAGCCTCGGGTAATGAGCAGTTCTTC	CASSLDWLASGNEQFF
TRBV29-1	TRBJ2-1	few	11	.	TGCAGCGCCCTGACAGGCAATGAGCAGTTCTTC	CSALTGNEQFF
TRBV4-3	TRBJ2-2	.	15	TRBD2	TGCGCCAGCAGCCAGGTTTGGGGGGGCACCGGGGAGCTGTTTTTT	CASSQVWGGTGELFF
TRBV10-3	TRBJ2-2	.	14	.	TGTGCCACCCAACAGGGTTGGGACACCGGGGAGCTGTTTTTT	CATQQGWDTGELFF
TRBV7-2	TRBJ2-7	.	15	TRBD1	TGTGCCAGCAGCTACCGACAGGGTATCTCCTACGAGCAGTACTTC	CASSYRQGISYEQYF
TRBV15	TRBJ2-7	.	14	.	TGTGCCACCAGCAGCGGAGGGTTTACCTACGAGCAGTACTTC	CATSSGGFTYEQYF
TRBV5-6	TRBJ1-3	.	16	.	TGTGCCAGCAGCTCCGCGACAGGTCACTCTGGAAACACCATATATTTT	CASSSATGHSGNTIYF
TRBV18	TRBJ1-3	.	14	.	TGTGCCAGCTCACCCCGTAGCTCTGGAAACACCATATATTTT	CASSPRSSGNTIYF
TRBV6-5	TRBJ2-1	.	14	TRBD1	TGTGCCAGCAGTTACGGACAGGGGGCGTTGGAGCAGTTCTTC	CASSYGQGALEQFF
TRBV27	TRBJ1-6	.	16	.	TGTGCCAGCAGTTTGGGGCCGAGAGTGGGAAATTCACCCCTCCACTTT	CASSLGPRVGNSPLHF
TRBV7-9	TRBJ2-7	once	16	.	TGTGCCAGCAGCCTTAGTAGGGGGTATTCGTTGGACGAGCAGTACTTC	CASSLSRGYSLDEQYF
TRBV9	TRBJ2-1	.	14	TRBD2	TGTGCCTCGTCTAAAGCGGGGGCATACAATGAGCAGTTCTTC	CASSKAGAYNEQFF
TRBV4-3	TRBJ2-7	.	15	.	TGCGCCAGCAGTCAAACATCAGGGGCAGTTGGCCAGCAGTACTTC	CASSQTSGAVGQQYF
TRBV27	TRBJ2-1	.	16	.	TGTGCCAGCAGGCCCACGGGGCGGGGCCGATACAATGAGCAGTTCTTC	CASRPTGRGRYNEQFF
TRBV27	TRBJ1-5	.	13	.	TGTGCTCATCTGAGAAGTGCAAATCAGCCCCAGCATTTT	CAHLRSANQPQHF
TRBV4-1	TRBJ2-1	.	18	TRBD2	TGCGCCAGCAGCCCGGGACTAGCGGGCAAGGGGGCGTACAATGAGCAGTTCTTC	CASSPGLAGKGAYNEQFF
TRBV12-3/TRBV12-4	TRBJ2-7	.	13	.	TGTGCCAGCAGTTTAAGCCCTTCCTACGAGCAGTACTTC	CASSLSPSYEQYF
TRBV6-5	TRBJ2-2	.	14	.	TGTGCCAGCAGTCTAAGGAGGAACACCGGGGAGCTGTTTTTT	CASSLRRNTGELFF
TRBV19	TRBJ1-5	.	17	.	TGTGCCAGTAGTATTTGGAGTAACTCATATAGCAATCAGCCCCAGCATTTT	CASSIWSNSYSNQPQHF
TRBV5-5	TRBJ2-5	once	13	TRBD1	TGTGCCAGCAGGTTCGGGACAGCTGAGACCCAGTACTTC	CASRFGTAETQYF
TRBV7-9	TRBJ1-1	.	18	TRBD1	TGTGCCAGCAGTATGCTGAGGGACAGGGGCAACTTGAACACTGAAGCTTTCTTT	CASSMLRDRGNLNTEAFF
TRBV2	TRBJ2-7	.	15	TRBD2	TGTGCCAGCAGTGAGCGGACTAGTCCCGCCTACGAGCAGTACTTC	CASSERTSPAYEQYF
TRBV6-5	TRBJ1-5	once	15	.	TGTGCCAGCAGTTACTCTACAGGGAGCAATCAGCCCCAGCATTTT	CASSYSTGSNQPQHF
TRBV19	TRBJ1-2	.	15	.	TGTGCCAGTAGCAAAACAGGCCAAGCTAACTATGGCTACACCTTC	CASSKTGQANYGYTF
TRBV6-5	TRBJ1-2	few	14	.	TGTGCCAGCGGGTCGACCGGAAAGGGGTATGGCTACACCTTC	CASGSTGKGYGYTF
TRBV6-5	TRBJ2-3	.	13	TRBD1	TGTGCCAGCAGAACAGGGGGCACAGATACGCAGTATTTT	CASRTGGTDTQYF
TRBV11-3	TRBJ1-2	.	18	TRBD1	TGTGCCAGACCTTTAGGGTTGAGCAGGGGGATATCGGACTATGGCTACACCTTC	CARPLGLSRGISDYGYTF
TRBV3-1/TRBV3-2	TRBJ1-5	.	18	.	TGTGCCAGCAGCGAAAGTGTGGGGCCGTCTAGGGGCAATCAGCCCCAGCATTTT	CASSESVGPSRGNQPQHF
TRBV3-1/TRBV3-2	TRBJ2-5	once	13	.	TGTGCCAGCAGCCAAGCCGCGGTGGAGACCCAGTACTTC	CASSQAAVETQYF